A single TCR beta chain is shown here with its context. Its antigen is unidentified. Here immunoSEQ multiplex PCR was the method, and the copy in TCRdb shows in-frame clones only, minus some. There are about 200,000 clones in the sample; approximately 89% occur only once, and around 3.6% lies in the top ten. The source of the sample is a study of T cell responses to AZD1222 COVID-19 vaccine. The CDR3 is made up of 19 amino acids. V shed 0 bases and J 4 bases; nucleotides not matched to a gene: 14. Germline CDR1 is MNHNS and CDR2 is SASEGT. Study-wide points: Breadth and depth of Spike-specific TCRs rose after two AZD1222 doses. Females outnumbered males among donors, who were mostly white British; clonal diversity was possibly underestimated. Repertoire samples came only from after the peak T cell response.

Sequenced here: peripheral blood, sampled 28 days after the second AZD1222 dose. The clonotype comes from an adult who received the AZD1222 COVID-19 vaccine. This rearrangement joins TRBV6-1 to TRBJ2-3; 9 bases are shared with TRBD2. CDR3 DNA sequence: TGTGCCAGCAGTGAAGCGTGGGTTCTAGCGGGACTCCTTCCAGATACGCAGTATTTT. This codes for CASSEAWVLAGLLPDTQYF.